The subject of this entry is one T cell receptor (beta chain). Its matching antigen is unknown. This sample is part of a study of CD8+ T cells in alopecia areata. Across the study: Those treated were given oral tofacitinib at 5 to 10 mg twice daily. Dosing spanned 6 to 18 months on tofacitinib, then 6 months off drug.

TCR sequencing used cDNA made by reverse transcription of extracted RNA. The data were produced by immunoSEQ multiplex PCR, yet TCRdb's version contains in-frame clones alone and is incomplete. The sample lists more than 150,000 clones; under 60% were seen once. Study-wide points: Normal scalp had lower clonality than lesional scalp, with alopecia totalis/universalis lesions showing this most strongly.

The CDR3 contains 16 residues. Trimming shortened V by 0 bases and J by 0 bases, and 10 bases separated the two germline ends. Germline-derived CDR1 and CDR2 are SGHDT and YYEEEE. The chain recombines TRBV5-6 with TRBJ2-1; D gene ambiguous. This sample comprised CD8+ T cells sorted from blood, obtained at week 0. This clonotype originated in a human donor with alopecia areata. CDR3 sequence: CASSLDWRSSYNEQFF. DNA for the CDR3: TGTGCCAGCAGCTTGGATTGGCGGAGCTCCTACAATGAGCAGTTCTTC.